The entry below gives a single T cell receptor beta chain sequence along with its context. The antigen is unknown. Using its own MiXCR run on the RT-PCR reads, TCRdb lists one record per CDR3 protein. The sample has more than 700,000 distinct CDR3 sequences, 21% seen once. This sample was included in a study of response to subunit inactivated influenza vaccine. Study observations and caveats: The study's authors posited that every seasonal influenza vaccination enlists few new T cells.

Sequenced material: PBMCs from blood, taken around 5 days after vaccination. This clonotype was obtained from a man in his forties or fifties who received an inactivated influenza vaccine.

The CDR3 DNA is TGTGCCAGCAGCCAAGGAGGTCGGACTAGCGGAAACAATGAGCAGTTCTTC. Translating gives CASSQGGRTSGNNEQFF. The rearrangement links TRBV7-2 to TRBJ2-1; 10 nucleotides match TRBD2. The junction had 12 bases not matched to a gene; V was cut back by 5 bases and J by 5 bases. The CDR3 loop spans 17 amino acids. Germline V gene sequence: CDR1 SGHTA, CDR2 FQGNSA.